The 21 T cell receptor beta chains presented below share a single source sample, sequenced in a study of cytomegalovirus exposure and HLA in healthy donors. The PCR employed 60 Vbeta primers together with 13 Jbeta primers. Repertoires were generated with immunoSEQ multiplex PCR, while TCRdb's copy carries only in-frame clones and drops some. The table lists approximately 120,000 clones, approximately 84% of them singletons. Sequences were obtained from PBMCs. These receptor sequences come from a young man in good health and CMV-seropositive.

The chain employs TRBV9 and TRBJ2-4; TRBD1 is a possible D gene (5 bases). The V gene's germline CDR1 is SGDLS and CDR2 YYNGEE. V was pared by 0 bases and J by 8 bases, with 12 bases between. This CDR3 has 14 amino acids. CDR3 nucleotides: TGTGCCAGCAGCGTAGGGGGCAGGGTGGACATTCAGTACTTC. It encodes CASSVGGRVDIQYF.

This chain connects TRBV29-1 to TRBJ1-2; 8 positions match TRBD1. The J segment lost 7 bases and the V segment lost 3 bases, leaving 7 bases of the junction unmatched. CDR1 is SQVTM, CDR2 ANQGSEA, per germline. The CDR3 runs 13 residues. CDR3 in amino acids: CSVDQGAVGGYTF. The CDR3 region has the DNA TGCAGCGTTGATCAGGGGGCCGTCGGTGGCTACACCTTC. Full variable domain (remainder filled in from reference TRBV29-1 and TRBJ1-2): SAVISQKPSRDICQRGTSLTIQCQVDSQVTMMFWYRQQPGQSLTLIATANQGSEATYESGFVIDKFPISRPNLTFSTLTVSNMSPEDSSIYLCSVDQGAVGGYTFGSGTRLTVV.

This rearrangement joins TRBV5-1 to TRBJ2-7; weak D call: TRBD1 (5 bases). The V and J ends lost 0 bases and 1 base respectively, with 8 bases between them. The CDR3 extends over 14 amino acids. Per germline, CDR1 SGHRS and CDR2 YFSETQ. The CDR3 region is CASSLEGLSYEQYF. In nucleotides, the CDR3 is TGCGCCAGCAGCTTGGAGGGGCTTTCCTACGAGCAGTACTTC. Based on the CDR3 plus reference TRBV5-1 and TRBJ2-7, the full variable domain is KAGVTQTPRYLIKTRGQQVTLSCSPISGHRSVSWYQQTPGQGLQFLFEYFSETQRNKGNFPGRFSGRQFSNSRSEMNVSTLELGDSALYLCASSLEGLSYEQYFGPGTRLTVT.

The chain recombines TRBV5-1 with TRBJ2-2, with D possibly TRBD1 on 5 matching bases. Germline CDR1 is SGHRS and CDR2 is YFSETQ. The CDR3 consists of 16 residues. Trimming removed 0 bases from V and 1 base from J, with 10 bases in between. The CDR3 here is CASSLEARVNTGELFF. The CDR3 DNA sequence: TGCGCCAGCAGCTTGGAAGCCAGGGTGAACACCGGGGAGCTGTTTTTT.

V and J are TRBV6-5 and TRBJ1-5, with 7 bases fitting TRBD1. The CDR3 covers 15 residues. The germline V gene encodes CDR1 MNHEY and CDR2 SVGAGI. The V gene end was trimmed by 8 bases and the J gene end by 3 bases; junction bases not matched to a gene: 10. The CDR3 nucleotides are TGTGCCAGCGGACCCGGGACAGCCATCAATCAGCCCCAGCATTTT. Translating gives CASGPGTAINQPQHF.

The chain links TRBV30 to TRBJ2-3, with 8 bases that match TRBD1. V lost 0 bases to trimming and J lost 4 bases; unmatched junction nucleotides: 6. CDR1 is GTSNPN, CDR2 SVGIG, per germline (reference sequence). The CDR3 is 15 amino acids. CDR3 in amino acids: CAWSVQGAAPDTQYF. CDR3 DNA: TGTGCCTGGAGTGTCCAGGGGGCTGCCCCAGATACGCAGTATTTT.

V and J are TRBV5-1 and TRBJ2-3, with 8 bases fitting TRBD2. CDR3 length equals 15 residues. Germline V gives CDR1 SGHRS, CDR2 YFSETQ. J was trimmed by 5 bases and V by 1 base; bases with no gene match: 6. The CDR3 protein is CASSLLREEGDTQYF. The CDR3 DNA reads as TGCGCCAGCAGCTTGTTGCGGGAGGAGGGAGATACGCAGTATTTT.

The chain joins TRBV9 to TRBJ2-3; 14 nucleotides agree with TRBD2. Germline lookup yields CDR1 SGDLS and CDR2 YYNGEE. Losses at the gene ends were 4 bases for V and 3 bases for J; bases not matched to a gene: 10. This CDR3 has 18 residues. The CDR3 spells CASSSSTSGRAGTDTQYF. In DNA form, the CDR3 reads TGTGCCAGCAGCTCTTCGACTAGCGGGAGGGCCGGGACAGATACGCAGTATTTT.

This rearrangement joins TRBV5-1 to TRBJ1-2; TRBD1 matches 8 bases. Trimming cost V 0 bases and J 9 bases; bases outside gene matches: 7. CDR3 length: 14 residues. Germline CDR1 and CDR2: SGHRS and YFSETQ. The CDR3 DNA reads as TGCGCCAGCAGCTTGGAGGCAGGGGGCATGAGCTACACCTTC. Translation gives CASSLEAGGMSYTF.

This clone was observed a few times. The gene calls are TRBV4-1 and TRBJ2-6, with D maybe TRBD2 (7 bases). Germline V CDR1 and CDR2: MGHRA, YSYEKL. Trimming pared 11 bases from V and 0 bases from J, leaving 20 bases between. The CDR3 has 17 amino acids. The CDR3 DNA follows: TGCGCCGTAGCGAGGGGGGGGATCGTCTCTGGGGCCAACGTCCTGACTTTC. As protein: CAVARGGIVSGANVLTF.

The chain is built from TRBV6-6 and TRBJ2-1; 7 nucleotides match TRBD2. V shed 7 bases and J 4 bases; nucleotides not matched to a gene: 7. The CDR3 runs 14 residues. Per germline, CDR1 MNHNY and CDR2 SVGAGI (reference sequence). The CDR3 DNA reads TGTGCCAGCATAATGCGGGAGACGTACAATGAGCAGTTCTTC. Translating gives CASIMRETYNEQFF.

This clone appeared a single time. The chain carries TRBV6-6 and TRBJ2-3; no clear D. This CDR3 has 13 amino acids. Germline V gene lookup returns CDR1 MNHNY and CDR2 SVGAGI (reference sequence). V lost 8 bases, J lost 0 bases, and 9 bases lay in between. The CDR3 nucleotides read TGTGCCAGCGGATACGGGAGCACAGATACGCAGTATTTT. This gives the protein CASGYGSTDTQYF.

The chain combines TRBV4-2 with TRBJ1-1, with 12 bases fitting TRBD1. Germline values: CDR1 LGHNA, CDR2 YNFKEQ. The CDR3 has 15 amino acids. The ends lost 4 bases at V and 8 bases at J; junction bases unmatched: 8. CDR3 residues: CASSPAAGTGGEAFF. The CDR3 DNA reads as TGTGCCAGCAGCCCCGCGGCCGGGACAGGGGGCGAAGCTTTCTTT.

V gene TRBV6-5 combines with J gene TRBJ1-2; possible D gene TRBD1, 5 bases. Germline-derived CDR1 and CDR2 are MNHEY and SVGAGI. CDR3 length: 12 residues. The V gene lost 4 bases and the J gene lost 6 bases, with 9 bases spanning the gap. CDR3 loop: CASSSGNHGYTF. The CDR3 DNA follows: TGTGCCAGCAGTTCAGGGAACCATGGCTACACCTTC.

The chain links TRBV19 to TRBJ2-3, with 8 nucleotides matching TRBD1. V trimming: 6 bases; J trimming: 6 bases; junction bases outside the gene matches: 8. The CDR3 totals 14 residues. CDR1 is LNHDA, CDR2 SQIVND, per germline (reference sequence). The CDR3 nucleotides read TGTGCCAGTAGCCAACAGGGGGAATCGGATACGCAGTATTTT. Amino acid sequence: CASSQQGESDTQYF.

The chain recombines TRBV2 with TRBJ2-3; D is perhaps TRBD1 (6 bases). There are 17 residues in the CDR3. The V end was cut by 6 bases, the J end by 4 bases, with 23 bases between. From germline, CDR1 is SNHLY and CDR2 FYNNEI. CDR3 loop: CASSFPNGGLGADTQYF. The DNA of the CDR3 is TGTGCCAGCAGCTTCCCGAATGGGGGCCTCGGGGCAGATACGCAGTATTTT.

The chain recombines TRBV6-5 with TRBJ2-5; D call uncertain. The last part of the DNA fits TRBJ2-7 better; the J call may be wrong. Germline V gene sequence: CDR1 MNHEY, CDR2 SVGAGI. The CDR3 is made up of 12 amino acids. Here the CDR3 DNA reads TGTGCCAGCAGAAATATTTCCTACGAGCAGTACTTC. It encodes CASRNISYEQYF.

In this sample, this clone turned up a few times. V and J are TRBV19 and TRBJ1-5, with D perhaps TRBD1 (5 bases). V dropped 3 bases and J dropped 6 bases, with 12 bases sitting between them. This CDR3 has 14 residues. Germline CDR1 and CDR2: LNHDA and SQIVND (reference sequence). DNA of the CDR3: TGTGCCAGTAGTATTAGCCAGGGATTTCAGCCCCAGCATTTT. This codes for CASSISQGFQPQHF.

This clone was seen only a few times. The chain recombines TRBV9 with TRBJ1-1, with D unresolved. The CDR3 contains 15 residues. Trimming shortened V by 3 bases and J by 0 bases, and 12 bases separated the two germline ends. Germline V CDR1 and CDR2: SGDLS, YYNGEE. Here the CDR3 DNA reads TGTGCCAGCAGCGAGGGAGGGAACTTGAACACTGAAGCTTTCTTT. It translates to CASSEGGNLNTEAFF.

The rearrangement uses TRBV6-5 and TRBJ1-4, with 8 bases fitting TRBD1. V shed 2 bases and J 4 bases; nucleotides not matched to a gene: 3. The germline gives CDR1 MNHEY, CDR2 SVGAGI. The CDR3 has 15 amino acids. The CDR3 nucleotides read TGTGCCAGCAGTTACGGCGACAGGGGTAATGAAAAACTGTTTTTT. This gives the protein CASSYGDRGNEKLFF.

The V and J genes are TRBV6-1 and TRBJ2-5; perhaps TRBD2 as D (6 bases). CDR1 is MNHNS and CDR2 is SASEGT in the germline V gene. V lost 4 bases and J 8 bases, leaving 20 bases between the germline ends. The CDR3 has 15 amino acids. The CDR3 loop is CASSGLGRLVRTQYF. The DNA for the CDR3 is TGTGCCAGCAGTGGCTTGGGAAGACTAGTACGTACCCAGTACTTC.